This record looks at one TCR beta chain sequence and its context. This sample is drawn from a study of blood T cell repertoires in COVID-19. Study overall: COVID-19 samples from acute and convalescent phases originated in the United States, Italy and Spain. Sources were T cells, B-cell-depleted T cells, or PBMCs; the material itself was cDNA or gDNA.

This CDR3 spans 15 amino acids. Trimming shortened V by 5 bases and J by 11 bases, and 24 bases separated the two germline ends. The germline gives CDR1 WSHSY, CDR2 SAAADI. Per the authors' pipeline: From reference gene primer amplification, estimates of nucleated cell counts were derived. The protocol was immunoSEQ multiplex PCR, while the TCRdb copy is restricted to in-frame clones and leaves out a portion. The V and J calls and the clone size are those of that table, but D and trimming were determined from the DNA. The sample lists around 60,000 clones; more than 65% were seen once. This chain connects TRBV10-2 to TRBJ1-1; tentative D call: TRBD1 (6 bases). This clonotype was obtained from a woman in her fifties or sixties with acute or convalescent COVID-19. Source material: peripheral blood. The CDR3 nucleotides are TGCGCCAGCAGTTGGGCGGGGGGGGCGCAAAATACGGCTTTCTTT. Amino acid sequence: CASSWAGGAQNTAFF.